The rows below give T cell receptor beta chains drawn from one sample of a study of T cells in Graves' hyperthyroidism and ophthalmopathy. MiXCR, run by TCRdb on the multiplex PCR reads, gives a single entry per CDR3 protein. The sample has roughly 580,000 distinct CDR3 sequences, around 46% seen once. Sample: peripheral blood or thyroid tissue (not recorded which). The receptors stem from a woman younger than 35 with Graves' hyperthyroidism. Both conserved end residues are part of each CDR3. Fields, in order: J gene, V gene, clone size, D gene, CDR3 DNA, CDR3 protein. D genes are given only for firm matches. Expanded clones get a size class; other rows say once, few or many, or leave the size out.

TRBJ1-5,TRBV29-1,-,TRBD1,TGCAGCGACTATGGGACAGGGCATCAGCCCCAGCATTTT,CSDYGTGHQPQHF
TRBJ1-1,TRBV2,few,-,TGTGCCAGCAGTTACATCGGGGGCACTGAAGCTTTCTTT,CASSYIGGTEAFF
TRBJ2-2,TRBV19,few,-,TGTGCCATTCAGCAGGGTTTCACCGGGGAGCTGTTTTTT,CAIQQGFTGELFF
TRBJ1-1,TRBV29-1,-,-,TGCAGCGCCCTCCCGGGGAACACTGAAGCTTTCTTT,CSALPGNTEAFF
TRBJ2-7,TRBV6-6,many,-,TGTGCCAGCAGCCCACTTGCCAGGGGCCACGAGCAGTACTTC,CASSPLARGHEQYF
TRBJ2-5,TRBV7-2,few,-,TGTGCCAGCAGCTTTCGGACAGCAGGAGAGACCCAGTACTTC,CASSFRTAGETQYF
TRBJ1-5,TRBV7-2,-,-,TGTGCCAGCAGGTTTGTAGACAATAGCAATCAGCCCCAGCATTTT,CASRFVDNSNQPQHF
TRBJ1-5,TRBV20-1,many,TRBD1,TGCAGTGCTAGGGGACAGGGAGGCAATCAGCCCCAGCATTTT,CSARGQGGNQPQHF
TRBJ1-5,TRBV7-9,many,TRBD1,TGTGCCAGCAGCTTATGGTCAGGGGGCGGCAATCAGCCCCAGCATTTT,CASSLWSGGGNQPQHF
TRBJ2-5,TRBV29-1,-,-,TGCAGCCATCCGGGATTAGGGACCCAGTACTTC,CSHPGLGTQYF
TRBJ2-5,TRBV24-1,many,-,TGTGCCACCAGTGATCCCGCCCCCGGGGCAGAGACCCAGTACTTC,CATSDPAPGAETQYF
TRBJ2-5,TRBV7-2,many,-,TGTGCCAGCAGCGAGAACGCGTGGGAGACCCAGTACTTC,CASSENAWETQYF
TRBJ2-6,TRBV10-3,-,-,TGTGCCATCAGTGGGATCCCGGGGGCCTACGTCCTGACTTTC,CAISGIPGAYVLTF
TRBJ1-5,TRBV15,-,-,TGTGCCACCAGCAGACGTACCAAGGGGGGAGGTATGCCCCAGCATTTT,CATSRRTKGGGMPQHF
TRBJ1-5,TRBV2,-,-,TGTGCCAGCAGTTACCCGCGCATCCGCCCGAATCAGCCCCAGCATTTT,CASSYPRIRPNQPQHF
TRBJ2-2,TRBV7-9,few,-,TGTGCCAGCAGCCAGACAGGATTTGTCGGGGAGCTGTTTTTT,CASSQTGFVGELFF
TRBJ1-2,TRBV2,-,-,TGTGCCAGCGCCCGGGGGTCGGGTGGCTACACCTTC,CASARGSGGYTF
TRBJ2-7,TRBV7-9,-,-,TGTGCCAGCAGCTTACAGGGAGGGGGCTACGAGCAGTACTTC,CASSLQGGGYEQYF
TRBJ2-2,TRBV24-1,-,TRBD2,TGTGCCAGCAGTCCCTTGGGACTAGCGGGAAACACCGGGGAGCTGTTTTTT,CASSPLGLAGNTGELFF
TRBJ2-7,TRBV7-6,-,-,TGTGCCAGCAGCTTAGAGGTTGCAGGGTTCGACGAGCAGTACTTC,CASSLEVAGFDEQYF
TRBJ2-7,TRBV7-9,-,-,TGTGCCAGCAGCTCACTCGGGCAGTACTTC,CASSSLGQYF
TRBJ1-1,TRBV6-1,-,TRBD1,TGTGCCAGCACTAAAACAGGGGACACTGAAGCTTCCTTT,CASTKTGDTEASF